The next 23 T cell receptor beta chains were all read from a single sample in a study of naive and memory T cell subsets. Two oligonucleotides, mixed equimolar, formed the beta constant-region primer covering TRBC1 and TRBC2. Ligated cDNA was amplified by four rounds of PCR with nested alpha and beta constant-region primers and SP2. MiXCR, run by TCRdb on the UMI-ligation and nested PCR reads, gives a single entry per CDR3 protein. The table shows some 80,000 distinct CDR3 sequences, with roughly 9.3% occurring only once. Sequenced input: naive CD8+ T cells from blood. These receptors originate from a human donor in good health.

This clonotype was detected only a few times. This chain links TRBV13 with TRBJ2-5, with 13 bases lining up with TRBD2. The V segment lost 5 bases and the J segment 3 bases; nucleotides outside the gene matches: 12. The CDR3 runs 18 residues. CDR1 is PRHDT, CDR2 FYEKMQ, per germline (reference sequence). The DNA of the CDR3 is TGTGCCAGCAGCGTCCGGACTAGCGGGAGTGAATGGAAAGAGACCCAGTACTTC. This encodes CASSVRTSGSEWKETQYF.

This clonotype showed up many times. The gene calls are TRBV25-1 and TRBJ2-7; no firm D call. The CDR3 loop spans 11 amino acids. The germline V and J ends were trimmed by 10 bases and 2 bases, with 9 bases remaining between them. CDR1 MGHDK and CDR2 SYGVNS come from the germline V gene. The DNA for the CDR3 is TGTGCCACCAGAGGAACCTACGAGCAGTACTTC. Protein sequence: CATRGTYEQYF.

V is TRBV7-9 and J is TRBJ2-1; TRBD1 matches 8 bases. The junction had 6 bases not matched to a gene; V was cut back by 5 bases and J by 9 bases. CDR1 is SEHNR and CDR2 is FQNEAQ in the germline V gene (reference sequence). This CDR3 comprises 13 residues. The CDR3 loop is CASSPDRETEQFF. For the CDR3, the DNA is TGTGCCAGCAGCCCGGACAGGGAAACTGAGCAGTTCTTC.

The genes are TRBV20-1 and TRBJ2-1, with D hard to call. V lost 0 bases to trimming and J lost 2 bases, with 20 bases between them. The CDR3 loop spans 18 amino acids. Germline V gives CDR1 DFQATT, CDR2 SNEGSKA (reference sequence). The CDR3 loop reads CSAREAPATPNTYNEQFF. In DNA form, the CDR3 reads TGCAGTGCTAGAGAAGCTCCCGCGACCCCTAACACCTACAATGAGCAGTTCTTC.

This clonotype was seen a few times. The rearrangement links TRBV4-2 to TRBJ1-3; no clear D. The CDR3 spans 16 residues. The germline V and J ends were trimmed by 0 bases and 0 bases, with 9 bases remaining between them. Germline V gives CDR1 LGHNA, CDR2 YNFKEQ. The CDR3 nucleotides read TGTGCCAGCAGCCAAGATTCATTCTTCTCTGGAAACACCATATATTTT. Its translation is CASSQDSFFSGNTIYF.

Many counts were recorded for this clonotype. The J gene is TRBJ1-4, the V gene TRBV7-9; 7 positions match TRBD1. The CDR3 has 17 residues. V was clipped by 4 bases and J by 0 bases; unmatched bases: 8. In germline, CDR1 is SEHNR, CDR2 FQNEAQ (reference sequence). The CDR3 bases are TGTGCCAGCAGCTCCTCCGGGACAGCATCAACTAATGAAAAACTGTTTTTT. It encodes CASSSSGTASTNEKLFF.

J is TRBJ2-7 and V is TRBV5-8, with D maybe TRBD1 (6 bases). CDR1 SGHTS and CDR2 YDEGEE come from the germline V gene. The CDR3 spans 14 residues. V lost 0 bases, J lost 3 bases, and 10 bases lay in between. As DNA, the CDR3 is TGTGCCAGCAGCTTGGTCCAGGGGTTCTACGAGCAGTACTTC. Translation: CASSLVQGFYEQYF.

The rearrangement links TRBV27 to TRBJ2-5; maybe TRBD2 (5 bases). The CDR3 runs 14 residues. Germline CDR1 reads MNHEY; CDR2 reads SMNVEV (reference sequence). The V gene lost 6 bases and the J gene lost 5 bases, with 16 bases spanning the gap. In DNA, the CDR3 is TGTGCCAGCAGCGCGACGGGGAGATGGGAGACCCAGTACTTC. Amino acids: CASSATGRWETQYF.

This clonotype showed up many times. The chain links TRBV29-1 to TRBJ2-1; D is uncertain. In germline, CDR1 is SQVTM, CDR2 ANQGSEA. The ends were cut back, 3 bases at V and 5 bases at J, with 11 bases in the middle. There are 13 residues in the CDR3. CDR3 region: CSVDPTTNNEQFF. In DNA, the CDR3 is TGCAGCGTTGACCCTACAACGAACAATGAGCAGTTCTTC.

There are many counts of this clonotype. The chain is built from TRBV6-5 and TRBJ1-5; D remains unclear. The CDR3 is 16 residues long. Trimming took off 6 bases at V and 2 bases at J, with 17 bases between the two ends. CDR1 and CDR2 from the germline V gene are MNHEY and SVGAGI. CDR3 amino acids: CASRPSLRAGNQPQHF. In DNA form, the CDR3 reads TGTGCCAGCAGACCATCTCTAAGGGCGGGCAATCAGCCCCAGCATTTT.

This clonotype has more than one count but fewer than ten. The chain uses TRBV7-9 and TRBJ1-2; TRBD1 aligns across 7 bases. V lost 2 bases and J lost 4; bases outside the gene matches: 10. Germline CDR1 is SEHNR and CDR2 is FQNEAQ (reference sequence). The CDR3 runs to 16 residues. The CDR3 region has the DNA TGTGCCAGCAGCTTACTTCTTAACAGGGGACTCTATGGCTACACCTTC. Encoded protein: CASSLLLNRGLYGYTF.

This clonotype showed up just a few times. J is TRBJ2-7 and V is TRBV20-1; 10 nucleotides match TRBD2. V lost 7 bases and J lost 7; bases outside the gene matches: 4. The CDR3 contains 11 residues. Germline values: CDR1 DFQATT, CDR2 SNEGSKA (reference sequence). This CDR3 reads CSVAGGVEQYF. In nucleotides, the CDR3 is TGCAGTGTAGCGGGAGGCGTGGAGCAGTACTTC.

This clonotype has ten or more counts. The chain employs TRBV5-1 and TRBJ2-6; 8 bases fit TRBD2. Trimming removed 5 bases from V and 4 bases from J; junction bases left unmatched: 8. The CDR3 is 16 amino acids. CDR1 is SGHRS and CDR2 is YFSETQ in the germline V gene. The chain's CDR3 is CASSSGGEDGANVLTF. In nucleotides, the CDR3 is TGCGCCAGCAGTTCCGGGGGGGAAGACGGGGCCAACGTCCTGACTTTC.

The CDR3: CASSYESRLDEQFF. The DNA for the CDR3 is TGTGCCAGCAGTTACGAGAGCAGGCTCGATGAGCAGTTCTTC. The gene calls are TRBV6-5 and TRBJ2-1, with D unclear. This CDR3 spans 14 amino acids. Germline CDR1 reads MNHEY; CDR2 reads SVGAGI. The V gene lost 2 bases and the J gene lost 8 bases, with 13 bases spanning the gap.

This clonotype showed up many times. This sequence joins TRBV28 and TRBJ1-5, with a possible D match to TRBD1 (6 bases). V was clipped by 8 bases and J by 3 bases, with 17 bases between them. Germline CDR1 and CDR2: MDHEN and SYDVKM. The length of the CDR3 is 15 residues. The CDR3 here is CASQQGFGNNQPQHF. CDR3 sequence (DNA): TGTGCCAGCCAACAGGGTTTTGGGAACAATCAGCCCCAGCATTTT.

V is TRBV27 and J is TRBJ1-5; unclear D gene. The V end was cut by 0 bases, the J end by 11 bases, with 17 bases between. The germline CDR1 and CDR2 sequences are MNHEY and SMNVEV (reference sequence). The length of the CDR3 is 15 residues. The CDR3 protein is CASSLSSGRAVAQHF. The DNA of the CDR3 is TGTGCCAGCAGTTTATCATCCGGGCGAGCGGTAGCCCAGCATTTT.

The J gene is TRBJ2-3, the V gene TRBV6-5; perhaps TRBD2 as D (5 bases). The CDR3 runs 13 residues. The germline CDR1 and CDR2 sequences are MNHEY and SVGAGI. V lost 6 bases and J lost 1, with 8 bases in between. For the CDR3, the DNA is TGTGCCAGCAGCCCCGGGGGCACAGATACGCAGTATTTT. As protein: CASSPGGTDTQYF.

This clonotype was seen more than once but under ten times. The V and J genes are TRBV25-1 and TRBJ1-4, with D tentatively TRBD1 (5 bases). Per germline, CDR1 MGHDK and CDR2 SYGVNS. V was clipped by 1 base and J by 2 bases, with 8 bases between them. CDR3 length equals 15 residues. CDR3 amino acids: CASSESGSTNEKLFF. CDR3 nucleotides: TGTGCCAGCAGTGAATCAGGGTCGACTAATGAAAAACTGTTTTTT.

The rearrangement links TRBV18 to TRBJ1-4, with D maybe TRBD1 (6 bases). The CDR3 contains 15 residues. Germline V gene lookup returns CDR1 KGHSH and CDR2 LQKENI. V lost 6 bases and J lost 0, with 11 bases in between. CDR3 loop: CASSHRDSTNEKLFF. The DNA of the CDR3 is TGTGCCAGCTCTCACAGGGATTCAACTAATGAAAAACTGTTTTTT. Based on the CDR3 plus reference TRBV18 and TRBJ1-4, the full variable domain is NAGVMQNPRHLVRRRGQEARLRCSPMKGHSHVYWYRQLPEEGLKFMVYLQKENIIDESGMPKERFSAEFPKEGPSILRIQQVVRGDSAAYFCASSHRDSTNEKLFFGSGTQLSVL.

The chain employs TRBV5-4 and TRBJ2-7, with 10 bases that match TRBD2. The germline gives CDR1 SGHNT, CDR2 YYREEE (reference sequence). The CDR3 is 13 amino acids. V gave up 4 bases and J gave up 10 bases; unmatched junction bases: 8. CDR3 nucleotide sequence: TGTGCCAGCAGCCCCGGACTAGCGGCAGGCCAGTACTTC. This codes for CASSPGLAAGQYF.

This clonotype was picked up many times. The rearrangement links TRBV20-1 to TRBJ2-1; 13 bases map to TRBD2. V lost 3 bases, J lost 2 bases, and 7 bases stayed unmatched. The CDR3 totals 17 residues. The germline V gene encodes CDR1 DFQATT and CDR2 SNEGSKA (reference sequence). The CDR3 DNA follows: TGCAGTGCTAGGGGCGGACTAGCGGGAGACCCCTACAATGAGCAGTTCTTC. It encodes CSARGGLAGDPYNEQFF.

A note on this clonotype: This may stem from a read error, because a much larger clone lies one nucleotide away. The chain has TRBV6-2 or TRBV6-3 and TRBJ2-3; tentatively, D is TRBD1 (5 bases). The CDR3 sequence is 15 residues long. V lost 2 bases and J 3 bases, leaving 12 bases between the germline ends. CDR1 is MNHEY, CDR2 SVGEGT, per germline. The DNA of the CDR3 is TGTGCCAGCAGTTACGGGGCTAGACAAACAGATACGCAGTATTTT. Its protein is CASSYGARQTDTQYF.

This chain connects TRBV6-2 or TRBV6-3 to TRBJ2-1; D possibly matches TRBD1 or TRBD2 (5 bases each). Germline V lookup: CDR1 MNHEY, CDR2 SVGEGT. This CDR3 comprises 13 residues. V was trimmed by 5 bases and J by 7 bases, leaving 12 bases between them. The CDR3 DNA reads TGTGCCAGCAGTCATTCATGGGGGAATGAGCAGTTCTTC. Protein product: CASSHSWGNEQFF.